This T cell receptor (beta chain) was profiled in a study of glioma-infiltrating T cells. TCR alpha and beta CDR3 regions were amplified from RNA using iRepertoire nested multiplex PCR. Using its own MiXCR run on the multiplex PCR reads, TCRdb lists one record per CDR3 protein. The sample yields roughly 100,000 distinct CDR3 sequences, around 29% seen once. Trimming took 6 bases from V and 7 from J; bases not matched to a gene: 13. This CDR3 contains 15 residues. Germline CDR1 reads MNHEY; CDR2 reads SVGEGT. This clonotype came up many times. The sequence derives from a human donor with low-grade glioma or glioblastoma, undergoing nonglioma brain surgery, or in good health (not recorded which). Sequenced material: glioma tissue, nonneoplastic brain tissue, or PBMCs (not recorded which). The chain joins TRBV6-2 or TRBV6-3 to TRBJ2-7; 9 positions match TRBD1. The CDR3 is CASRPTGGSKQEQYF. The CDR3 DNA reads as TGTGCCAGCAGACCCACAGGGGGCAGTAAACAAGAGCAGTACTTC.